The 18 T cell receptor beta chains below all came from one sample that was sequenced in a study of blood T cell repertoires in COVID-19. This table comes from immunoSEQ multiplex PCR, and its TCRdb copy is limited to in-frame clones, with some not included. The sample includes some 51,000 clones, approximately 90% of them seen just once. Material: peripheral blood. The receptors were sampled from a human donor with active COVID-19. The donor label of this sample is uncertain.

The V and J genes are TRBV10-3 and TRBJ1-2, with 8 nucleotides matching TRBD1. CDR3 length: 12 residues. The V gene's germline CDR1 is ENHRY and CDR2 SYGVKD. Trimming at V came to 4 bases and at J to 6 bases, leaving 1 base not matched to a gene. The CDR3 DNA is TGTGCCATCAGTGCGACAGGGGATGGCTACACCTTC. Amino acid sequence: CAISATGDGYTF.

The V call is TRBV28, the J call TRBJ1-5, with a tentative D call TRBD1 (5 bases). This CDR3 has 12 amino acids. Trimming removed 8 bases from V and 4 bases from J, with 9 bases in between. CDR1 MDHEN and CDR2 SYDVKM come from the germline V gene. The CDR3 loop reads CASGGGNQPQHF. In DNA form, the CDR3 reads TGTGCCAGCGGGGGGGGGAATCAGCCCCAGCATTTT.

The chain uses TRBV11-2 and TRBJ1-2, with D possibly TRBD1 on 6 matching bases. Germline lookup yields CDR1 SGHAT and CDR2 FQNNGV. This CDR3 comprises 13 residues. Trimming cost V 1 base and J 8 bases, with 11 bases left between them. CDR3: CASSLGTAGGYTF. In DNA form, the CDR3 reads TGTGCCAGCAGCTTAGGGACAGCGGGGGGCTACACCTTC.

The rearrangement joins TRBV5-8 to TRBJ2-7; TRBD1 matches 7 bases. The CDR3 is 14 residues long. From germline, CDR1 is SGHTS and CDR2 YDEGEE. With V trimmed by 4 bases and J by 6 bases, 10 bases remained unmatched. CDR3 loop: CASSLSTGKGEQYV. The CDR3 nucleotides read TGTGCCAGCAGCCTCTCGACAGGGAAGGGCGAGCAGTACGTC.

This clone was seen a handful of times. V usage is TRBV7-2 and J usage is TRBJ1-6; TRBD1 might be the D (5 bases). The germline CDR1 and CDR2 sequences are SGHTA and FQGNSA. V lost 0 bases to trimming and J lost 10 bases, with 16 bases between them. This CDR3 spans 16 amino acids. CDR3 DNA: TGTGCCAGCAGCTTAGCCACAGGAGATCCCCCCTCACCCCTCCACTTT. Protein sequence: CASSLATGDPPSPLHF.

The CDR3, as DNA: TGTGCCAGCAGTTTTCGCGGGACCCCCACAGATACGCAGTATTTT. Translating gives CASSFRGTPTDTQYF. The chain links TRBV28 to TRBJ2-3; D may be TRBD2 (6 bases). The V end was cut by 3 bases, the J end by 2 bases, with 12 bases between. Germline CDR1 reads MDHEN; CDR2 reads SYDVKM. There are 15 residues in the CDR3.

The CDR3 DNA is TGTGCCAGCAGTGGTACAGGGTATGGCTACACCTTC. Protein: CASSGTGYGYTF. This sequence joins TRBV2 and TRBJ1-2; weak D call: TRBD1 (6 bases). CDR3 size: 12 residues. Trimming shortened V by 4 bases and J by 5 bases, and 8 bases separated the two germline ends. Germline lookup yields CDR1 SNHLY and CDR2 FYNNEI.

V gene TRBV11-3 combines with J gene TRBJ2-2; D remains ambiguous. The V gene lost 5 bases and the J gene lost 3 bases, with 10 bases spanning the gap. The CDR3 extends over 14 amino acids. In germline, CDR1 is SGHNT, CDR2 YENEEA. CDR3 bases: TGTGCCAGCAGCCTCTCCCGAGACACCGGGGAGCTGTTTTTT. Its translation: CASSLSRDTGELFF.

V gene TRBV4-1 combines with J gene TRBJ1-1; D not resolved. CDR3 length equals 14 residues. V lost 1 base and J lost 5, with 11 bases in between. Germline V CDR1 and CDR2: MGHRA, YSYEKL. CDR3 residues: CASSQGGFRTEAFF. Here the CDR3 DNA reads TGCGCCAGCAGCCAAGGCGGTTTTCGGACTGAAGCTTTCTTT.

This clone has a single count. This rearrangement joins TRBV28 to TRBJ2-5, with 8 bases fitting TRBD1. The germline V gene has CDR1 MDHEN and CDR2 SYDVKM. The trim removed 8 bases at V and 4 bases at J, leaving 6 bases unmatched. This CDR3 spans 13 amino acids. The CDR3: CASFPGGRETQYF. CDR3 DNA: TGTGCCAGCTTCCCAGGGGGCAGAGAGACCCAGTACTTC.

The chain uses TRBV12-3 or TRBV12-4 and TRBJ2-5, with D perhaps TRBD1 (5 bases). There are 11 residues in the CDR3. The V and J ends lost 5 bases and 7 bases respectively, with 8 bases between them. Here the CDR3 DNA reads TGTGCCAGCAGTCTTGACAGGACCCAGTACTTC. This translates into CASSLDRTQYF.

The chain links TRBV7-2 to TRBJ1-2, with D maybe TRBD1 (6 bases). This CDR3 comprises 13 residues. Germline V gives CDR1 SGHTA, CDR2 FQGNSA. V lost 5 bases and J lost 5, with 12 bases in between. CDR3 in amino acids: CASSLQGYYGYTF. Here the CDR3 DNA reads TGTGCCAGCAGCCTACAGGGCTATTATGGCTACACCTTC.

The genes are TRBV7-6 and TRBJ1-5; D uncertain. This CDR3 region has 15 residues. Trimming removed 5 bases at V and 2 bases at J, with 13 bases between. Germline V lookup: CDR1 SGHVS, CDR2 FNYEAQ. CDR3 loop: CASSSTGRGNQPQHF. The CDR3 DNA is TGTGCCAGCAGCAGTACCGGGAGAGGCAATCAGCCCCAGCATTTT.

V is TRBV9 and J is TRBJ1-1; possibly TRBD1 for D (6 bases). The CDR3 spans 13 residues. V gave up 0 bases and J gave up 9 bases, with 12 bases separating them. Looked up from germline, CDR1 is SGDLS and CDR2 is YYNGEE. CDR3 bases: TGTGCCAGCAGCGTAGTTGAGTGGGGGCAAGCTTTCTTT. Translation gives CASSVVEWGQAFF.

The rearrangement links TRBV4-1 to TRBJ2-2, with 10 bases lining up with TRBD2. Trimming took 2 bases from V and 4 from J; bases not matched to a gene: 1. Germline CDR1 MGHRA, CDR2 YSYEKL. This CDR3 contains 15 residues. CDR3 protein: CASSQSSGGTGELFF. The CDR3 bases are TGCGCCAGCAGCCAATCTAGCGGGGGCACCGGGGAGCTGTTTTTT.

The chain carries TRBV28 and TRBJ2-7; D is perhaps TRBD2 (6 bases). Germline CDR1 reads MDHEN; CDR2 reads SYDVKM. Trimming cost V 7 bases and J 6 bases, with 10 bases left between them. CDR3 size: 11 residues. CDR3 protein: CASIRGGEQYF. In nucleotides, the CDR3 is TGTGCCAGCATAAGGGGAGGCGAGCAGTACTTC.

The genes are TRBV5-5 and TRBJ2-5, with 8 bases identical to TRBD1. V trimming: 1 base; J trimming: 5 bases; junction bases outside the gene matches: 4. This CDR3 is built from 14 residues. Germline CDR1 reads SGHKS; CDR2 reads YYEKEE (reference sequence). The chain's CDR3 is CASSLTGGRETQYF. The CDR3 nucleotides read TGTGCCAGCAGCTTGACAGGGGGTAGGGAGACCCAGTACTTC.

CDR3: CASSSRGQLNYGYTF. Written as DNA, the CDR3 is TGTGCCAGCAGCTCAAGAGGACAGTTAAACTATGGCTACACCTTC. The chain uses TRBV5-4 and TRBJ1-2; the D gene is possibly TRBD1 (6 bases). Germline CDR1 is SGHNT and CDR2 is YYREEE (reference sequence). V was cut by 3 bases and J by 2 bases, with 14 bases left in between. This CDR3 contains 15 residues.